The source of this T cell receptor beta chain is a study of beta chain features in type 1 diabetes. Study overall: In all, about 110 million sorted cells from all samples were analyzed. Whole-study findings and limits: When VDJ junctions were examined, type 1 diabetes patients showed fewer insertions and more deletions. In every one of the four CD4+ subsets, TCRB CDR3s were moderately but significantly shorter in Type 1 diabetes patients.

Using CD45RO/CCR7/CD25/CD127/CD95/CD27, CD4+ naive, central memory, regulatory and stem cell-like memory cells were sorted. CDR1 and CDR2 (germline): SGHKS, YYEKEE (reference sequence). This CDR3 contains 18 residues. J lost 5 bases, V lost 3 bases, and 13 bases had no gene match. Concerning this clone: Its antigen is unidentified.

As every portion of the isolated RNA was reverse transcribed, the sequencing read expressed TCRB transcripts. Profiled with immunoSEQ multiplex PCR; TCRdb holds only in-frame clones, not every one. The table has about 350,000 clones, 15% to 20% seen once. This clonotype was sampled from a young woman in good health. This sequence joins TRBV5-5 and TRBJ2-5, with 13 bases that match TRBD2. Sequencing was done on a sample of naive CD4+ T cells from blood. For the CDR3, the DNA is TGTGCCAGCAGCTCGTCCAGGACTAGCGGGAGCGAATGGGAGACCCAGTACTTC. Its translation is CASSSSRTSGSEWETQYF. Complete variable domain (other parts from reference TRBV5-5 and TRBJ2-5): DAGVTQSPTHLIKTRGQQVTLRCSPISGHKSVSWYQQVLGQGPQFIFQYYEKEERGRGNFPDRFSARQFPNYSSELNVNALLLGDSALYLCASSSSRTSGSEWETQYFGPGTRLLVL.